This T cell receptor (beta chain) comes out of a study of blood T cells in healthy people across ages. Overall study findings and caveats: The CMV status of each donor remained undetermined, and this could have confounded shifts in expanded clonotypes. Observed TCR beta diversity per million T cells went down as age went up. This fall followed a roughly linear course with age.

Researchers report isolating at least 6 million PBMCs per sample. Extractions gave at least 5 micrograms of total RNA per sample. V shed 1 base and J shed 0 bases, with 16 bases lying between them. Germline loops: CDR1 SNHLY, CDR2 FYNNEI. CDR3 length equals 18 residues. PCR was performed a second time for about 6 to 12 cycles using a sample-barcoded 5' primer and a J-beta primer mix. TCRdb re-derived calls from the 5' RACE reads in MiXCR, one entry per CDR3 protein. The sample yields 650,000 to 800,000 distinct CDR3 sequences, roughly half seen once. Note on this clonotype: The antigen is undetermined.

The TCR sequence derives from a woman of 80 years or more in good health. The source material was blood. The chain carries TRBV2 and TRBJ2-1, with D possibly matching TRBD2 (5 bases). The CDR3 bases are TGTGCCAGCAGTGAAGAAGTGGACTGGCAGAGCTCCTACAATGAGCAGTTCTTC. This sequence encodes CASSEEVDWQSSYNEQFF.